This is a list of T cell receptor beta chains from one sample in a study of T cells in Graves' hyperthyroidism and ophthalmopathy. TCRdb reprocessed the multiplex PCR reads with MiXCR, giving one entry per CDR3 protein. Of hundreds of thousands of distinct CDR3 sequences in the sample, around 20% are singletons; the top ten hold around a third. Material for sequencing was blood. Receptor source: a man aged 25-45 years with Graves' ophthalmopathy. CDR3s include the opening cysteine and the closing phenylalanine or tryptophan. The D gene is left open where the match is weak. Rows may omit the clone size; those that give it use once, few, many or a size class.

clone_size	v_call	d_call	j_call	cdr3_nt	cdr3_aa
few	TRBV28	.	TRBJ2-7	TGTGCCAGCAGTTCCTCAGGGGTCGAGCAGTACTTC	CASSSSGVEQYF
.	TRBV6-2/TRBV6-3	.	TRBJ2-7	TGTGCCAGCAGTTACTCGGACAGCTACGAGCAGTACTTC	CASSYSDSYEQYF
.	TRBV20-1	TRBD2	TRBJ2-5	TGCAGTGCTAGCCCAAGAAGCGGGAACCAAGAGACCCAGTACTTC	CSASPRSGNQETQYF
many	TRBV11-2	TRBD1	TRBJ2-3	TGTGCCAGCAGCTCGCAGGGGGCTGGCGCAGATACGCAGTATTTT	CASSSQGAGADTQYF
few	TRBV19	.	TRBJ1-1	TGTGCCAGTATTCATGGGGCCACTGAAGCTTTCTTT	CASIHGATEAFF
.	TRBV11-2	TRBD1	TRBJ2-3	TGTGCCAGCAGCTTAGCCCCACCCGGGACAGGGACAGATACGCAGTATTTT	CASSLAPPGTGTDTQYF
.	TRBV5-1	TRBD1	TRBJ2-3	TGCGCCAGCAACCCCGACAGGGGGGTCGAAACGCAGTATTTT	CASNPDRGVETQYF
many	TRBV6-1	.	TRBJ1-2	TGTGCCAGCAGTGGGACTGGACGGAACTATGGCTACACCTTC	CASSGTGRNYGYTF
.	TRBV5-4	TRBD2	TRBJ2-1	TGTGCCAGCAAACGACTAGCGGGAGGTCCCAATGAGCAGTTCTTC	CASKRLAGGPNEQFF
many	TRBV7-9	TRBD2	TRBJ2-1	TGTGCCAGCAGCCTACCTCCCCGACTAGCGGGAGCCGCGAATGAGCAGTTCTTC	CASSLPPRLAGAANEQFF
.	TRBV6-2/TRBV6-3	.	TRBJ2-3	TGTGCCAGCAGTTCCCTTTTGGACACTAGCACAGATACGCAGTATTTT	CASSSLLDTSTDTQYF
few	TRBV19	TRBD1	TRBJ1-2	TGTGCCAGCGGGACAGGACGCCTCTATGGCTACACCTTC	CASGTGRLYGYTF
few	TRBV28	TRBD2	TRBJ2-7	TGTGCCAGCAGTACAGGACTAGCGAGGTACGAGCAGTACTTC	CASSTGLARYEQYF
.	TRBV9	.	TRBJ1-1	TGTGCCAGCAGCGCCGAGAACAGGGCTGAAGCTTTCTTT	CASSAENRAEAFF
.	TRBV7-9	TRBD1	TRBJ2-6	TGTGCCAGCAGCTTAGGTTCAGGGGGCAGCTCTGGGGCCAACGTCCTGACTTTC	CASSLGSGGSSGANVLTF
.	TRBV20-1	TRBD2	TRBJ2-7	TGCAGTGCTAGAGCTGACGGACTAGCGGTCTACGAGCAGTACTTC	CSARADGLAVYEQYF
.	TRBV11-2	.	TRBJ2-5	TGTGCCAGCAGCTTCTTGGAGGACTCGGGGACCCAGTACTTC	CASSFLEDSGTQYF
.	TRBV10-3	.	TRBJ2-3	TGTGCCATCAGTGAGTCGGGGAGCTCCACAAGGACAGATACGCAGTATTTT	CAISESGSSTRTDTQYF
many	TRBV30	.	TRBJ1-1	TGTGCCTCCCGGCTTCAGAACACTGAAGCTTTCTTT	CASRLQNTEAFF
many	TRBV7-2	TRBD1	TRBJ2-2	TGTGCCAGCAGCTTAAGGGGGACAGAATCGAGCACCGGGGAGCTGTTTTTT	CASSLRGTESSTGELFF
.	TRBV27	.	TRBJ2-7	TGTGCCAGCAGTCTATACGTAGACGGGAGCTCCTACGAGCAGTACTTC	CASSLYVDGSSYEQYF
.	TRBV15	.	TRBJ1-6	TGTGCCACCAGCAGAGAGGAGGGCTCCTATAATTCACCCCTCCACTTT	CATSREEGSYNSPLHF
many	TRBV30	.	TRBJ2-1	TGTGCCTGGAGTACGGGAGAATCTGGGGTCCGCAATGAGCAGTTCTTC	CAWSTGESGVRNEQFF
few	TRBV28	.	TRBJ2-7	TGTGCCAGCGTTACCCCCAGGACCTACGAGCAGTACTTC	CASVTPRTYEQYF
.	TRBV27	.	TRBJ2-1	TGTGCCAGCAGTAGGAACGGCCCAAATGAGCAGTTCTTC	CASSRNGPNEQFF
few	TRBV6-1	.	TRBJ2-1	TGTGCCAGCACCACGCCCCCCGGCAATGAGCAGTTCTTC	CASTTPPGNEQFF
many	TRBV30	.	TRBJ1-2	TGTGCCTGGAGTGTCGTTTCGGCTGGCTACACCTTC	CAWSVVSAGYTF
few	TRBV27	.	TRBJ1-1	TGTGCCAGCAGTTTCAGTATAGGGGGGACCACTGAAGCTTTCTTT	CASSFSIGGTTEAFF
.	TRBV10-3	.	TRBJ2-1	TGTGCCATCAGTGAGTCTATACAGAGCTCCTACAATGAGCAGTTCTTC	CAISESIQSSYNEQFF
.	TRBV29-1	TRBD1	TRBJ2-2	TGCAGCGTTGAAGATCGAGGACAGGGGGATTTGGACACCGGGGAGCTGTTTTTT	CSVEDRGQGDLDTGELFF
.	TRBV28	.	TRBJ2-2	TGTGCCAGCAGTTTATATCGGGAACACCGTGGCGGGGAGCTGTTTTTT	CASSLYREHRGGELFF